This entry lists 19 T cell receptor beta chains sequenced from one sample in a study of radiotherapy plus CTLA-4 blockade in lung cancer. The protocol was immunoSEQ multiplex PCR, while the TCRdb copy is restricted to in-frame clones and leaves out a portion. In the table there are tens of thousands of clones, roughly 80% of which are singletons. This sample comprised peripheral blood, obtained from a patient treated with radiotherapy plus ipilimumab. Receptors were obtained from a human donor with non-small cell lung cancer who had a complete response to radiotherapy plus ipilimumab.

This sequence joins TRBV30 and TRBJ2-3; no clear D. The CDR3 spans 16 residues. V was trimmed by 1 base and J by 0 bases, leaving 14 bases between them. Germline CDR1 is GTSNPN and CDR2 is SVGIG (reference sequence). The CDR3 spells CAWSGLWPGSTDTQYF. DNA of the CDR3: TGTGCCTGGAGTGGGTTGTGGCCGGGTAGCACAGATACGCAGTATTTT.

CDR3 sequence (DNA): TGCGCCAGCAGACCAGCCGGGACAGAAATAGGCTATGGCTACACCTTC. Protein product: CASRPAGTEIGYGYTF. The chain is built from TRBV5-1 and TRBJ1-2; 7 bases match TRBD1. CDR1 and CDR2 (germline): SGHRS, YFSETQ. The ends lost 5 bases at V and 4 bases at J; junction bases unmatched: 14. There are 16 residues in the CDR3.

In DNA, the CDR3 is TGTGCCACCAGCTCTCCGGGGAGACAGGGACGCACCGGGGAGCTGTTTTTT. Protein product: CATSSPGRQGRTGELFF. The chain combines TRBV15 with TRBJ2-2; 7 nucleotides agree with TRBD1. The CDR3 runs to 17 residues. The J segment lost 4 bases and the V segment lost 5 bases, leaving 13 bases of the junction unmatched. The germline V gene has CDR1 LNHNV and CDR2 YYDKDF (reference sequence).

This clone came up a few times. The chain has TRBV30 and TRBJ1-2; the D is unclear. The CDR3 totals 16 residues. V lost 1 base to trimming and J lost 2 bases, with 17 bases between them. In germline, CDR1 is GTSNPN, CDR2 SVGIG (reference sequence). The CDR3 sequence: CAWSDKWAAPNYGYTF. CDR3 in DNA: TGTGCCTGGAGTGATAAGTGGGCGGCCCCCAACTATGGCTACACCTTC.

This clone was detected only a few times. The J gene is TRBJ2-2, the V gene TRBV6-1, with 9 bases identical to TRBD1. After removal of 11 bases from V and 6 bases from J, the junction contained 10 bases not matched to a gene. This CDR3 spans 14 amino acids. CDR1 is MNHNS, CDR2 SASEGT, per germline. The CDR3: CACSGQGTSGELFF. The CDR3 DNA is TGTGCCTGTTCGGGACAGGGAACGTCCGGGGAGCTGTTTTTT.

This clone was seen a few times. The genes are TRBV30 and TRBJ1-4; 9 bases agree with TRBD1. Germline loops: CDR1 GTSNPN, CDR2 SVGIG (reference sequence). The CDR3 totals 16 residues. Losses at the gene ends were 2 bases for V and 0 bases for J; bases not matched to a gene: 4. CDR3 in amino acids: CAWSKQGAATNEKLFF. The CDR3 DNA reads TGTGCCTGGAGTAAACAGGGGGCCGCAACTAATGAAAAACTGTTTTTT.

The chain combines TRBV10-3 with TRBJ2-3, with 15 bases matching TRBD2. Germline assignment: CDR1 ENHRY and CDR2 SYGVKD. The CDR3 consists of 16 residues. J was trimmed by 6 bases and V by 3 bases; bases with no gene match: 4. CDR3 sequence reads: CAISDGLAGGEDTQYF. CDR3 nucleotide sequence: TGTGCCATCAGTGACGGACTAGCGGGAGGGGAGGATACGCAGTATTTT.

The chain has TRBV7-2 and TRBJ1-1; perhaps TRBD1 as D (6 bases). The CDR3 spans 16 residues. V was clipped by 5 bases and J by 1 base, with 17 bases between them. Germline V gene data show CDR1 as SGHTA and CDR2 as FQGNSA. CDR3 sequence: CASSPAPARGNTEAFF. CDR3 sequence (DNA): TGTGCCAGCAGCCCGGCCCCGGCCAGGGGGAACACTGAAGCTTTCTTT.

The rearrangement uses TRBV6-5 and TRBJ1-3, with D uncertain. CDR1 is MNHEY and CDR2 is SVGAGI in the germline V gene. Trimming stripped 2 bases from V and 7 bases from J, with 15 bases between. The CDR3 length is 15 residues. The chain's CDR3 is CASSYLPTKVNTIYF. CDR3 bases: TGTGCCAGCAGTTACCTCCCGACTAAGGTCAACACCATATATTTT.

This sequence joins TRBV5-1 and TRBJ2-3; D possibly corresponds to TRBD2 (6 bases). Germline assignment: CDR1 SGHRS and CDR2 YFSETQ. The V gene lost 4 bases and the J gene lost 0 bases, with 9 bases spanning the gap. The CDR3 has 14 amino acids. The CDR3 region has the DNA TGCGCCAGCAGCCCGGGACTTAGCACAGATACGCAGTATTTT. Translating gives CASSPGLSTDTQYF.

The V call is TRBV6-6, the J call TRBJ2-7, with D maybe TRBD2 (6 bases). Germline CDR1 reads MNHNY; CDR2 reads SVGAGI (reference sequence). This CDR3 has 13 residues. Trimming removed 9 bases from V and 6 bases from J, with 18 bases in between. As DNA, the CDR3 is TGTGCCAGACCGGAGGGTCAGGACGGCGAGCAGTACGTC. Translation: CARPEGQDGEQYV.

This clone has just a few counts. The rearrangement joins TRBV9 to TRBJ2-7; 7 bases are a match to TRBD1. Per the germline V gene, CDR1 is SGDLS and CDR2 is YYNGEE. J was trimmed by 7 bases and V by 4 bases; bases with no gene match: 5. This CDR3 has 12 amino acids. CDR3 loop: CASSPTGYEQYF. The CDR3 DNA reads TGTGCCAGCAGCCCGACAGGGTATGAGCAGTACTTC.

The chain uses TRBV27 and TRBJ2-1; D remains unclear. Germline V gene sequence: CDR1 MNHEY, CDR2 SMNVEV (reference sequence). V lost 1 base and J lost 8, with 9 bases in between. This CDR3 spans 13 amino acids. CDR3 residues: CASSLLRAYEQFF. For the CDR3, the DNA is TGTGCCAGCAGTTTATTAAGGGCCTATGAGCAGTTCTTC.

V and J are TRBV14 and TRBJ1-1, with TRBD1 matching over 7 bases. Germline V gives CDR1 SGHDN, CDR2 FVKESK. This CDR3 is 15 amino acids long. V lost 4 bases to trimming and J lost 5 bases; unmatched junction nucleotides: 10. Written as DNA, the CDR3 is TGTGCCAGCAGCCCCCCCAGGGGGGTGTTGACTGAAGCTTTCTTT. This codes for CASSPPRGVLTEAFF.

V is TRBV5-5 and J is TRBJ1-2; D unclear. The V end was cut by 5 bases, the J end by 7 bases, with 21 bases between. Germline V gene lookup returns CDR1 SGHKS and CDR2 YYEKEE (reference sequence). CDR3 length equals 15 residues. Written as DNA, the CDR3 is TGTGCCAGCAGACCGCTCACACCTTCCTGGCTTGGCTACACCTTC. It specifies CASRPLTPSWLGYTF.

V gene TRBV7-9 combines with J gene TRBJ1-1; TRBD1 agrees at 9 bases. J gave up 2 bases and V 5 bases, and 6 bases lay outside the gene matches. The CDR3 spans 15 residues. Germline assignment: CDR1 SEHNR and CDR2 FQNEAQ (reference sequence). The CDR3 sequence: CASSPGQGLNTEAFF. CDR3 nucleotide sequence: TGTGCCAGCAGCCCGGGACAGGGCCTTAACACTGAAGCTTTCTTT. Based on the CDR3 plus reference TRBV7-9 and TRBJ1-1, the full variable domain is DTGVSQNPRHKITKRGQNVTFRCDPISEHNRLYWYRQTLGQGPEFLTYFQNEAQLEKSRLLSDRFSAERPKGSFSTLEIQRTEQGDSAMYLCASSPGQGLNTEAFFGQGTRLTVV.

The chain links TRBV7-2 to TRBJ1-5; 8 bases match TRBD1. The V gene's germline CDR1 is SGHTA and CDR2 FQGNSA. The CDR3 extends over 17 amino acids. The V segment lost 5 bases and the J segment 0 bases; nucleotides outside the gene matches: 9. This chain's CDR3 is CASSPQGAGTSNQPQHF. The CDR3 DNA sequence: TGTGCCAGCAGCCCCCAGGGGGCAGGGACTAGCAATCAGCCCCAGCATTTT.

The chain has TRBV6-5 and TRBJ2-5, with 10 bases that match TRBD1. CDR3 length: 16 amino acids. The V gene's germline CDR1 is MNHEY and CDR2 SVGAGI. V was clipped by 2 bases and J by 4 bases; unmatched bases: 7. The CDR3 coding sequence is TGTGCCAGCAGTTACAGATCTGGACAGGGGGGAGAGACCCAGTACTTC. This sequence encodes CASSYRSGQGGETQYF.

This clone was counted a single time. The rearrangement joins TRBV10-1 to TRBJ2-5; possibly TRBD1 for D (7 bases). Trimming removed 7 bases at V and 4 bases at J, with 13 bases between. The length of the CDR3 is 13 residues. Germline loops: CDR1 WNHNN, CDR2 SYGVQD (reference sequence). The CDR3: CASTPGGIETQYF. The DNA for the CDR3 is TGCGCCAGCACCCCAGGGGGGATAGAGACCCAGTACTTC.